This T cell receptor (beta chain) was retrieved from a study of T-cell reconstitution after alpha-beta-depleted transplantation in children. The authors prepared the TCRbeta library with unique molecular identifiers. TCRdb recomputed calls from the PCR reads with MiXCR, one row per CDR3 protein. The repertoire holds about 590,000 distinct CDR3 sequences, with under 15% as singletons. Germline loops: CDR1 GTSNPN, CDR2 SVGIG (reference sequence). The CDR3 sequence is 15 residues long. J was trimmed by 1 base and V by 2 bases; bases with no gene match: 6. Of note for this clonotype: Antigen unknown.

General study results and limits: At one year after transplant, newly produced T cells mostly accounted for T-cell counts and diversity. Day-60 TCRbeta diversity that was high in some patients was derived from surviving recipient T cells and thymic progenitors. Expanded graft clones, several hundred of them, were reportedly the source of alpha-beta T cells about two months after transplant.

This chain uses TRBV30 with TRBJ2-5, with 8 bases fitting TRBD1. The specimen comprised PBMCs, mostly from graft donor cells, sampled 360 days after TCRalphabeta/CD19-depleted stem cell transplant. This sequence originates from a male patient between 5 and 17 years old who had a stem cell transplant for acute myeloid leukemia, so the T cells may come from the graft donor. CDR3 region: CAWSSPDRGQETQYF. In DNA, the CDR3 is TGTGCCTGGAGTAGTCCCGACAGGGGCCAAGAGACCCAGTACTTC.